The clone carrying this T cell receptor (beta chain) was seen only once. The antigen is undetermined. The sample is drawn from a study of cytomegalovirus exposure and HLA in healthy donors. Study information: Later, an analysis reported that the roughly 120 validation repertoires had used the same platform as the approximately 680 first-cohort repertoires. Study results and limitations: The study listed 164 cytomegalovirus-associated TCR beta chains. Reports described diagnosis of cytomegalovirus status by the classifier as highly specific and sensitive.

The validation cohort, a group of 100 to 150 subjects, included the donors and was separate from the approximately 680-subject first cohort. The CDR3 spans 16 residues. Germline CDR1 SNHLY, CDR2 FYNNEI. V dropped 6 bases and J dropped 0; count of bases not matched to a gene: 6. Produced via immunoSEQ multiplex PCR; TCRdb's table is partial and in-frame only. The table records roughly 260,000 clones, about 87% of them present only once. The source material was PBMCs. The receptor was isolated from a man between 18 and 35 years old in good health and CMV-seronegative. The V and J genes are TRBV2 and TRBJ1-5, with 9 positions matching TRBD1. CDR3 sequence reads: CASSGRDRDSNQPQHF. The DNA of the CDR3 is TGTGCCAGCAGCGGACGGGACAGGGATAGCAATCAGCCCCAGCATTTT.